A selection of T cell receptor beta chains follows, all from one sample in a study of T-cell reconstitution after alpha-beta-depleted transplantation in children. MiXCR was run by TCRdb on the PCR reads, yielding one entry per CDR3 protein. The profile covers approximately 190,000 distinct CDR3 sequences, with about 8.4% appearing a single time and 35% taken by the ten largest. This sample comprised PBMCs, mostly from graft donor cells, obtained 360 days after TCRalphabeta/CD19-depleted stem cell transplant. These receptors were taken from a male patient aged 2 to 9 who had a stem cell transplant for acute myeloid leukemia, so the T cells may come from the graft donor. CDR3s include the opening cysteine and the closing phenylalanine or tryptophan. The D gene is left open where the match is weak.

J gene | V gene | D gene | CDR3 protein
TRBJ1-5 | TRBV20-1 | NA | CSASPLRRNQPQHF
TRBJ2-3 | TRBV20-1 | TRBD2 | CSARDQGGGGALYF
TRBJ2-1 | TRBV12-3/TRBV12-4 | TRBD2 | CASIPSGGPFNEQFF
TRBJ1-1 | TRBV28 | TRBD1 | CASSVPGQAIEAFF
TRBJ1-5 | TRBV28 | TRBD1 | CASSLDRDQPQHF
TRBJ2-5 | TRBV4-2 | TRBD2 | CASSQAGEGWAFQETQYF
TRBJ2-7 | TRBV29-1 | NA | CSVGRGDPYEQYF
TRBJ2-1 | TRBV4-2 | NA | CASSQGFGEQFF
TRBJ1-6 | TRBV20-1 | NA | CSARQEGKLIYNSPLHF
TRBJ2-3 | TRBV6-4 | NA | CAIGLGGVTDTQYF
TRBJ2-5 | TRBV12-3/TRBV12-4 | NA | CASSSKETQYF
TRBJ2-3 | TRBV6-6 | NA | CASKERRYDTQYF
TRBJ2-7 | TRBV20-1 | TRBD2 | CSARIFSGREGSSYEQYF
TRBJ2-2 | TRBV12-3/TRBV12-4 | NA | CASSFGGIGTGELFF
TRBJ2-2 | TRBV20-1 | NA | CSASPHQTRDTGELFF
TRBJ2-7 | TRBV12-3/TRBV12-4 | NA | CASSFPSGGGEQYF
TRBJ2-7 | TRBV20-1 | NA | CSATDTSYEQYF
TRBJ2-4 | TRBV20-1 | NA | CSAREGWLGKNIQYF
TRBJ2-1 | TRBV5-1 | NA | CASSLEGQNYNEQFF
TRBJ1-5 | TRBV7-2 | TRBD1 | CASSLGTGPQPQHF
TRBJ2-5 | TRBV12-3/TRBV12-4 | TRBD2 | CASSRHLAGGQDQETQYF
TRBJ2-5 | TRBV11-2 | TRBD2 | CASSLRRTSGGETQYF
TRBJ1-1 | TRBV20-1 | NA | CSARVSRQVAEAFF
TRBJ1-5 | TRBV20-1 | TRBD1 | CSAENYRGQRHF
TRBJ2-1 | TRBV29-1 | TRBD1 | CSVEPQDRGGHEQFF
TRBJ2-1 | TRBV10-3 | TRBD2 | CAISGLAGDTSYNEQFF